These T cell receptor beta chains were read from a single sample in a study of blood T cell repertoires in COVID-19. The repertoire was sequenced with immunoSEQ multiplex PCR; TCRdb's copy has only in-frame clones and lacks some. This sample has some 490,000 clones, with approximately 83% found just once. The sample comprised peripheral blood. The receptors were sampled from a human donor in a cohort sampled during active COVID-19. Both conserved end residues are part of each CDR3. Fields, in order: J gene, CDR3 length, D gene, V gene, CDR3 protein, CDR3 DNA. The D gene is left open where the match is weak.

TRBJ1-1,15,TRBD1,TRBV9,CASSVSVSGGTEAFF,TGTGCCAGCAGCGTAAGTGTGTCAGGGGGCACTGAAGCTTTCTTT
TRBJ2-7,14,NA,TRBV2,CASSYGTRNYEQYF,TGTGCCAGCAGTTACGGGACTCGGAATTACGAGCAGTACTTC
TRBJ1-1,13,NA,TRBV6-6,CASSYEVNTEAFF,TGTGCCAGCAGTTACGAGGTGAACACTGAAGCTTTCTTT
TRBJ1-3,15,NA,TRBV5-5,CASSLGWASGNTIYF,TGTGCCAGCAGCTTGGGTTGGGCCTCTGGAAACACCATATATTTT
TRBJ2-1,14,NA,TRBV18,CASSPELQGFEQFF,TGTGCCAGCTCACCCGAGCTCCAGGGATTTGAGCAGTTCTTC
TRBJ2-7,15,TRBD2,TRBV7-2,CASSLGAGGSYEQYF,TGTGCCAGCAGCTTAGGAGCGGGAGGGAGTTACGAGCAGTACTTC
TRBJ2-7,16,TRBD1,TRBV5-6,CASSSQKTGRGIEQYF,TGTGCCAGCAGCTCCCAGAAGACAGGGAGAGGCATCGAGCAGTACTTC
TRBJ2-7,14,TRBD1,TRBV19,CASSRQGKVREQYF,TGTGCCAGTAGTAGACAGGGGAAAGTTCGCGAGCAGTACTTC
TRBJ2-1,14,NA,TRBV19,CASSIAGIHNEQFF,TGTGCCAGTAGTATAGCGGGAATCCACAATGAGCAGTTCTTC
TRBJ2-5,14,NA,TRBV12-5,CASMEEGPAETQYF,TGTGCTAGTATGGAGGAGGGTCCGGCGGAGACCCAGTACTTC
TRBJ2-7,16,NA,TRBV23-1,CASSQSRGGSFYEQYF,TGCGCCAGCAGTCAATCGAGGGGGGGCAGCTTCTACGAGCAGTACTTC